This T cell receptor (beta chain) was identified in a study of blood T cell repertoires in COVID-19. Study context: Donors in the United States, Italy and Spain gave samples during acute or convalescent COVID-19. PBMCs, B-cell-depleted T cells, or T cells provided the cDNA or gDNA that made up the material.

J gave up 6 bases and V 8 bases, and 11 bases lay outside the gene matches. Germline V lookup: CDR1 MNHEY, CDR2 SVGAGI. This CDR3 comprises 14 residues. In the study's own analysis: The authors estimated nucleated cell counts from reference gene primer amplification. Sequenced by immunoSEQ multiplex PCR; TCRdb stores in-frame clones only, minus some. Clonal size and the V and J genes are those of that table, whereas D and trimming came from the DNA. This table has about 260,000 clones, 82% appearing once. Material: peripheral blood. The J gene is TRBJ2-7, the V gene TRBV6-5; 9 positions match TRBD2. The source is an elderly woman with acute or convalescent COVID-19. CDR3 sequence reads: CASLKASGTGEQYF. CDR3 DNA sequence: TGTGCCAGCCTCAAGGCTAGCGGGACCGGCGAGCAGTACTTC.